The 20 T cell receptor beta chains presented below share a single source sample, sequenced in a study of quantifying T cell responses using KT2 cells. Study in general: Reverse transcription used primers in the TCR alpha and beta constant regions.

The cDNA 3' end received a ligated oligonucleotide with a UMI. An equimolar mix of RC1.1 and RC1.2 primed the beta chain across TRBC1 and TRBC2. From the UMI-ligation and nested PCR reads, TCRdb called clonotypes with MiXCR, one entry per CDR3 protein. This table has tens of thousands of distinct CDR3 sequences, approximately 10% appearing once. The sequenced sample was PBMCs spiked with cells of the T cell clone KT2. Receptors originate from a human donor.

In its sample, this clonotype was seen many times. CDR3 DNA sequence: TGCAGCGTAGGTGGACACCGAAGTGGAGAGACCCAGTACTTC. This sequence encodes CSVGGHRSGETQYF. The rearrangement uses TRBV29-1 and TRBJ2-5; D perhaps matches TRBD1 (5 bases). V lost 6 bases, J lost 4 bases, and 18 bases lay in between. The germline V gene encodes CDR1 SQVTM and CDR2 ANQGSEA. The CDR3 has 14 residues.

At least ten counts were recorded for this clonotype. This chain links TRBV7-9 with TRBJ2-7; D perhaps matches TRBD1 (6 bases). Germline CDR1 is SEHNR and CDR2 is FQNEAQ (reference sequence). The CDR3 covers 15 residues. V lost 2 bases and J lost 5, with 16 bases in between. As DNA, the CDR3 is TGTGCCAGCAGCTTACGCCAGGGGCATTCGGACGAGCAGTACTTC. It yields the protein CASSLRQGHSDEQYF.

This clonotype was seen more than once but under ten times. This sequence joins TRBV12-3 or TRBV12-4 and TRBJ2-4, with a possible D match to TRBD1 (6 bases). The V gene lost 3 bases and the J gene lost 8 bases, with 8 bases spanning the gap. The CDR3 contains 12 residues. CDR3 loop: CASSFAGDIQYF. DNA for the CDR3: TGTGCCAGCAGTTTCGCAGGGGACATTCAGTACTTC.

The chain couples TRBV10-3 to TRBJ2-7, with D perhaps matching TRBD1 or TRBD2 (5 bases each). The CDR3 length is 16 residues. Trimming shortened V by 5 bases and J by 3 bases, and 20 bases separated the two germline ends. From germline, CDR1 is ENHRY and CDR2 SYGVKD. CDR3 DNA sequence: TGTGCCATCAGTCCGGGACGTAACACCTTTCTCTACGAGCAGTACTTC. This encodes CAISPGRNTFLYEQYF.

The chain joins TRBV3-1 to TRBJ2-3, with TRBD2 matching over 9 bases. The CDR3 runs to 18 residues. Germline assignment: CDR1 LGHDT and CDR2 YNNKEL (reference sequence). V dropped 0 bases and J dropped 0; count of bases not matched to a gene: 7. The CDR3 is CASSQDSRGGLSTDTQYF. CDR3 nucleotides: TGTGCCAGCAGCCAAGATTCGCGGGGGGGCCTTAGCACAGATACGCAGTATTTT.

This clonotype has more than one count but fewer than ten. This chain uses TRBV6-6 with TRBJ2-7; 8 positions agree with TRBD1. V gave up 4 bases and J gave up 9 bases; unmatched junction bases: 8. The CDR3 loop spans 13 amino acids. The V gene's germline CDR1 is MNHNY and CDR2 SVGAGI (reference sequence). The CDR3 is CASSSAGGGVQYF. In nucleotides, the CDR3 is TGTGCCAGCAGTTCGGCAGGGGGCGGGGTGCAGTACTTC.

Comment on this clonotype: A much larger clone differs from this one at a single base, so this may be a read error. The J gene is TRBJ2-1, the V gene TRBV11-3, with D possibly matching TRBD1 (6 bases). Germline-derived CDR1 and CDR2 are SGHNT and YENEEA. The CDR3 runs 14 residues. Written as DNA, the CDR3 is TGTGCCAGCAGGCCCGGACAGCTGAGCAATAAGCAGTTCTTC. Amino acids: CASRPGQLSNKQFF. Full variable domain (missing parts from reference TRBV11-3 and TRBJ2-1): EAGVVQSPRYKIIEKKQPVAFWCNPISGHNTLYWYLQNLGQGPELLIRYENEEAVDDSQLPKDRFSAERLKGVDSTLKIQPAELGDSAVYLCASRPGQLSNKQFFGPGTRLTVL.

The rearrangement links TRBV7-8 to TRBJ2-3; no clear D gene. Germline CDR1 SGHVS, CDR2 FQNEAQ. The CDR3 consists of 15 residues. The ends were cut back, 5 bases at V and 4 bases at J, with 16 bases in the middle. CDR3 protein: CASSPPPHVADTQYF. CDR3 bases: TGTGCCAGCAGCCCACCTCCCCACGTTGCAGATACGCAGTATTTT.

This clonotype has ten or more counts. The rearrangement links TRBV10-3 to TRBJ1-5; 9 bases are a match to TRBD1. Germline values: CDR1 ENHRY, CDR2 SYGVKD. V was clipped by 10 bases and J by 7 bases; unmatched bases: 8. The CDR3 extends over 13 amino acids. CDR3 sequence: CATRDRDGQPQHF. The DNA of the CDR3 is TGTGCCACTCGGGACAGGGATGGACAGCCCCAGCATTTT.

The V and J genes are TRBV5-1 and TRBJ2-3; TRBD2 agrees at 10 bases. Germline CDR1 and CDR2: SGHRS and YFSETQ. This CDR3 is 17 amino acids long. V trimming: 1 base; J trimming: 3 bases; junction bases outside the gene matches: 8. The CDR3: CASSLKLAGDGTDTQYF. DNA of the CDR3: TGCGCCAGCAGCTTGAAGCTAGCGGGAGATGGTACAGATACGCAGTATTTT.

The chain couples TRBV2 to TRBJ2-4; no reliable D call. Looked up from germline, CDR1 is SNHLY and CDR2 is FYNNEI. The CDR3 spans 15 residues. Deletions cut 8 bases from V and 0 bases from J, with 14 bases between. In DNA, the CDR3 is TGTGCCAGCTGGCAGACGGGCCTAGCCAAAAACATTCAGTACTTC. Encoded protein: CASWQTGLAKNIQYF.

Ten or more counts support this clonotype. The rearrangement links TRBV6-2 or TRBV6-3 to TRBJ1-1; no clear D gene. Looked up from germline, CDR1 is MNHEY and CDR2 is SVGEGT. Trimming cost V 4 bases and J 0 bases, with 12 bases left between them. The CDR3 runs to 15 residues. CDR3 protein: CASSSPSTLNTEAFF. The CDR3 DNA reads as TGTGCCAGCAGTTCGCCGTCGACACTGAACACTGAAGCTTTCTTT.

This clonotype was detected ten times or more. CDR3 DNA: TGCGCCAGCAGCTTGACTAGCAGCCAAGAGACCCAGTACTTC. This codes for CASSLTSSQETQYF. V gene TRBV5-1 combines with J gene TRBJ2-5, with D possibly matching TRBD2 (6 bases). Germline V gives CDR1 SGHRS, CDR2 YFSETQ. The CDR3 has 14 residues. Trimming stripped 1 base from V and 1 base from J, with 8 bases between.

This clonotype was seen a few times. This rearrangement joins TRBV6-2 or TRBV6-3 to TRBJ2-1; possible D gene TRBD2, 6 bases. Trimming stripped 6 bases from V and 8 bases from J, with 17 bases between. In germline, CDR1 is MNHEY, CDR2 SVGEGT. The CDR3 runs 14 residues. This CDR3 is CASSRDSPPDEQFF. The CDR3, as DNA: TGTGCCAGCAGCCGGGACTCCCCCCCCGATGAGCAGTTCTTC.

The genes are TRBV7-9 and TRBJ2-1; D possibly corresponds to TRBD2 (6 bases). Trimming stripped 4 bases from V and 0 bases from J, with 13 bases between. The CDR3 runs to 16 residues. The germline gives CDR1 SEHNR, CDR2 FQNEAQ (reference sequence). The CDR3 loop is CASSSTRDFSYNEQFF. Here the CDR3 DNA reads TGTGCCAGCAGCTCCACCCGGGACTTCTCCTACAATGAGCAGTTCTTC.

This clonotype was found a few times. CDR3 region: CASSHVVTHTEAFF. In DNA, the CDR3 is TGCGCCAGCAGCCATGTCGTAACCCACACTGAAGCTTTCTTT. The V call is TRBV4-1, the J call TRBJ1-1, with D uncertain. The germline gives CDR1 MGHRA, CDR2 YSYEKL. Trimming pared 3 bases from V and 3 bases from J, leaving 11 bases between. This CDR3 region has 14 residues.

This clonotype was picked up a small number of times. The CDR3 coding sequence is TGTGCCACCAGTGACCCTAGACGACTAGCGGGAGGCGCCCATGAGCAGTTCTTC. Its translation is CATSDPRRLAGGAHEQFF. The J gene is TRBJ2-1, the V gene TRBV24-1, with TRBD2 matching over 13 bases. V lost 4 bases, J lost 8 bases, and 13 bases stayed unmatched. The CDR3 extends over 18 amino acids. Germline lookup yields CDR1 KGHDR and CDR2 SFDVKD.

The chain has TRBV7-2 and TRBJ2-7, with D maybe TRBD2 (7 bases). Between the trimmed V and J ends, which lost 1 base and 1 base, there was a span of 11 bases. Germline V lookup: CDR1 SGHTA, CDR2 FQGNSA. CDR3 length: 15 residues. CDR3 nucleotide sequence: TGTGCCAGCAGCTTAGGGGGGGGACAATCCTACGAGCAGTACTTC. Protein sequence: CASSLGGGQSYEQYF.

The chain employs TRBV7-2 and TRBJ2-7; TRBD2 matches at 7 bases. Germline CDR1 SGHTA, CDR2 FQGNSA. The junction had 14 bases not matched to a gene; V was cut back by 7 bases and J by 5 bases. This CDR3 is 15 amino acids long. In DNA form, the CDR3 reads TGTGCCAGCAAAGGCGGGGGACCAGGGCTTAACGAGCAGTACTTC. It yields the protein CASKGGGPGLNEQYF. The whole variable domain, filled in from reference TRBV7-2 and TRBJ2-7, reads GAGVSQSPSNKVTEKGKDVELRCDPISGHTALYWYRQSLGQGLEFLIYFQGNSAPDKSGLPSDRFSAERTGGSVSTLTIQRTQQEDSAVYLCASKGGGPGLNEQYFGPGTRLTVT.

The V call is TRBV3-1, the J call TRBJ2-1; D is ambiguous. The germline V and J ends were trimmed by 1 base and 9 bases, with 19 bases remaining between them. Germline-derived CDR1 and CDR2 are LGHDT and YNNKEL (reference sequence). There are 16 residues in the CDR3. The chain's CDR3 is CASSQGGSPPFGEQFF. DNA of the CDR3: TGTGCCAGCAGCCAAGGAGGATCCCCTCCCTTTGGTGAGCAGTTCTTC.